The 16 T cell receptor beta chains reported below all come from one sample, sequenced in a study of regulatory T cells in long-lasting Graves disease. TCR beta libraries were built with iRepertoire HTBI primers and Arm-PCR of CDR3 regions. MiXCR was run by TCRdb on the multiplex PCR reads, yielding one entry per CDR3 protein. The table lists roughly 450,000 distinct CDR3 sequences, around 21% of them singletons. Time point denoted: persistent/refractory GD, antithyroid drugs over 5 years with positive TRAb. Scientists built the TCR library using RNA that was extracted from PBMCs. The specimen comprised peripheral blood mononuclear cells (PBMCs), sampled when the disease was refractory, from a patient treated with antithyroid drugs. These receptors were taken from a female donor with Graves disease.

This clonotype was counted between two and nine times. V usage is TRBV10-3 and J usage is TRBJ1-1, with TRBD1 matching over 7 bases. The CDR3 extends over 13 amino acids. CDR1 and CDR2 (germline): ENHRY, SYGVKD. J was trimmed by 4 bases and V by 2 bases; bases with no gene match: 1. The CDR3, as DNA: TGTGCCATCAGTGAGAACAGGGGCACTGAAGCTTTCTTT. This encodes CAISENRGTEAFF.

About this clonotype: One junction end does not reproduce the germline sequence, and a read error may be involved. The chain couples TRBV10-3 to TRBJ1-2; 8 bases line up with TRBD1. There are 12 residues in the CDR3. Germline V gene lookup returns CDR1 ENHRY and CDR2 SYGVKD. The CDR3 here is CAISGQGALVDF. In DNA, the CDR3 is TGTGCCATCAGTGGGCAGGGGGCCCTAGTTGACTTC.

To note about this clonotype: This could be a read error, since a much larger clone is one nucleotide away. The J gene is TRBJ1-5, the V gene TRBV28; D remains unclear. The ends were cut back, 7 bases at V and 7 bases at J, with 11 bases in the middle. This CDR3 has 12 residues. Germline V gene data show CDR1 as MDHEN and CDR2 as SYDVKM. The CDR3 reads CASMRVGQPQHF. The CDR3 bases are TGTGCCAGCATGAGGGTAGGCCAGCCCCAGCATTTT. The full variable domain, with the rest looked up from reference TRBV28 and TRBJ1-5, is DVKVTQSSRYLVKRTGEKVFLECVQDMDHENMFWYRQDPGLGLRLIYFSYDVKMKEKGDIPEGYSVSREKKERFSLILESASTNQTSMYLCASMRVGQPQHFGDGTRLSIL.

The chain uses TRBV5-1 and TRBJ2-5; 11 bases align to TRBD2. The CDR3 runs to 14 residues. Germline V gives CDR1 SGHRS, CDR2 YFSETQ. The junction had 3 bases not matched to a gene; V was cut back by 6 bases and J by 2 bases. CDR3 nucleotides: TGCGCCAGCACCAGACTAGCGGGACAAGAGACCCAGTACTTC. As protein: CASTRLAGQETQYF.

V and J are TRBV20-1 and TRBJ1-6; the D gene is possibly TRBD1 (5 bases). CDR1 and CDR2 from the germline V gene are DFQATT and SNEGSKA (reference sequence). The V end lost 5 bases, the J end lost 3 bases, and 14 bases lay between the germline ends. The CDR3 is 15 residues long. This CDR3 reads CSAAGGGGYNSPLHF. CDR3 sequence (DNA): TGCAGTGCTGCTGGTGGGGGGGGCTATAATTCACCCCTCCACTTT.

The chain joins TRBV11-1 to TRBJ1-1, with D hard to call. This CDR3 region has 17 residues. The V end was cut by 3 bases, the J end by 3 bases, with 20 bases between. Germline V gene sequence: CDR1 SGHAT, CDR2 FQDESV (reference sequence). The CDR3 DNA reads TGTGCCAGCAGCTTCGGATGGTCCTCCGGCGGGGACACTGAAGCTTTCTTT. This encodes CASSFGWSSGGDTEAFF.

This clonotype was counted a few times. The rearrangement uses TRBV10-2 and TRBJ2-2, with D perhaps being TRBD1 or TRBD2 (7 bases each). Trimming pared 6 bases from V and 4 bases from J, leaving 12 bases between. This CDR3 is built from 14 residues. CDR1 and CDR2 from the germline V gene are WSHSY and SAAADI. The DNA for the CDR3 is TGCGCCAGCAGCACAGGGGAGGGCACCGGGGAGCTGTTTTTT. It encodes CASSTGEGTGELFF.

This clonotype was recorded many times. The chain carries TRBV6-5 and TRBJ2-2, with 7 bases fitting TRBD2. This CDR3 has 15 residues. The J segment lost 6 bases and the V segment lost 1 base, leaving 5 bases of the junction unmatched. The germline V gene encodes CDR1 MNHEY and CDR2 SVGAGI. CDR3 sequence (DNA): TGTGCCAGCAGTTACTGGGGGAGGGCCGCCGGGGAGCTGTTTTTT. It encodes CASSYWGRAAGELFF.

This clonotype was observed a few times. This sequence joins TRBV6-5 and TRBJ1-1; possibly TRBD1 for D (5 bases). This CDR3 has 15 residues. With 2 bases removed from V and 1 base from J, the gap between germline ends came to 11 bases. From germline, CDR1 is MNHEY and CDR2 SVGAGI. This CDR3 reads CASSYQGSANTEAFF. The CDR3 nucleotides are TGTGCCAGCAGTTACCAGGGTTCGGCGAACACTGAAGCTTTCTTT.

This chain links TRBV7-2 with TRBJ2-1; D remains unclear. Germline CDR1 and CDR2: SGHTA and FQGNSA. V was pared by 2 bases and J by 5 bases, with 19 bases between. This CDR3 is built from 17 residues. The CDR3: CASSLRIARSLDNEQFF. The CDR3 DNA reads as TGTGCCAGCAGCTTAAGGATAGCCCGGAGTCTCGACAATGAGCAGTTCTTC.

This clonotype was counted ten times or more. This rearrangement joins TRBV2 to TRBJ2-7; 7 bases align to TRBD2. V shed 7 bases, J shed 7 bases, and the junction held 10 bases outside the gene matches. The CDR3 spans 13 residues. In germline, CDR1 is SNHLY, CDR2 FYNNEI. The CDR3, as DNA: TGTGCCAGCACCGAACAAGCGCGGGGGGAGCAGTACTTC. The encoded protein is CASTEQARGEQYF.

The chain joins TRBV7-9 to TRBJ1-5; D call uncertain. Trimming took 1 base from V and 5 from J, leaving 9 bases between them. The CDR3 runs 14 residues. Germline V gene lookup returns CDR1 SEHNR and CDR2 FQNEAQ (reference sequence). CDR3: CASSLVQSDQPQHF. CDR3 nucleotides: TGTGCCAGCAGCTTAGTACAAAGCGATCAGCCCCAGCATTTT.

V usage is TRBV6-2 or TRBV6-3 and J usage is TRBJ2-1; D is perhaps TRBD1 (5 bases). Germline V CDR1 and CDR2: MNHEY, SVGEGT. V lost 2 bases, J lost 2 bases, and 10 bases lay in between. This CDR3 region has 15 residues. The DNA of the CDR3 is TGTGCCAGCAGTTACGGGGCCAGTACCTACAATGAGCAGTTCTTC. Residues: CASSYGASTYNEQFF.

Points on this clonotype: This sequence may be a read error, since a much larger clone differs from it by one base. V is TRBV28 and J is TRBJ2-1; 8 bases agree with TRBD1. CDR3 length: 18 residues. Germline loops: CDR1 MDHEN, CDR2 SYDVKM. V lost 3 bases and J lost 10; bases outside the gene matches: 20. CDR3 coding DNA: TGTGCCAGCAGTTTTGTTCGTCGGACAGGGATCAGCTCCTACGAGCAGTTCTTC. Protein product: CASSFVRRTGISSYEQFF.

This clonotype was observed many times. The V call is TRBV7-3, the J call TRBJ2-7; D might be TRBD2 (5 bases). Germline V gives CDR1 SGHTA, CDR2 FQGTGA. CDR3 length equals 13 residues. Between the trimmed V and J ends, which lost 1 base and 3 bases, there was a span of 7 bases. CDR3 loop: CASSLIRGYEQYF. Written as DNA, the CDR3 is TGTGCCAGCAGCTTAATCCGGGGCTACGAGCAGTACTTC.

This clonotype was recorded at least ten times. This chain uses TRBV15 with TRBJ2-7; D possibly uses TRBD1 or TRBD2 (5 bases each). Germline assignment: CDR1 LNHNV and CDR2 YYDKDF (reference sequence). This CDR3 has 16 amino acids. The V and J ends lost 3 bases and 3 bases respectively, with 18 bases between them. The CDR3 sequence: CATSRRIGTLNYEQYF. The CDR3 coding sequence is TGTGCCACCAGCAGGAGGATCGGGACGCTCAACTACGAGCAGTACTTC.